This T cell receptor beta chain was obtained from a study of cytomegalovirus exposure and HLA in healthy donors. The wider study: Clustering assigned 81% of the approximately 430 genotyped donors to the Caucasian-associated ancestry cluster.

As regards this clone: Its target is not known.

Use of 60 Vbeta and 13 Jbeta primers characterized the PCR. This table comes from immunoSEQ multiplex PCR, and its TCRdb copy is limited to in-frame clones, with some not included. The table lists 80,000 to 95,000 clones, 86% of them singletons. The CDR3 is made up of 11 amino acids. CDR1 is SEHNR and CDR2 is FQNEAQ in the germline V gene (reference sequence). V was clipped by 2 bases and J by 4 bases, with 3 bases between them. Study-level results: With later analysis, a missense DCLRE1C variant became linked to TCR beta V- and J-gene trimming.

The material sequenced was PBMCs. This chain uses TRBV7-9 with TRBJ2-7, with D hard to call. The source of this sequence is a man aged 30 to 45 in good health and CMV-seropositive. The CDR3 region has the DNA TGTGCCAGCAGCTTACGTTACGAGCAGTACTTC. Protein product: CASSLRYEQYF.